This TCR beta chain was sequenced in a study of blood T cell repertoires in COVID-19. Original analysis: Counts of nucleated cells, estimated from reference gene primer amplification, were obtained. The protocol was immunoSEQ multiplex PCR, while the TCRdb copy is restricted to in-frame clones and leaves out a portion. The DNA gave D and trimming, while V, J and clone size come from that table. The table lists around 190,000 clones, about 86% of them singletons. Participants had their cohort set by participant-reported clinical history. From germline, CDR1 is ENHRY and CDR2 SYGVKD. The CDR3 sequence is 17 residues long. Between the trimmed V and J ends, which lost 0 bases and 4 bases, there was a span of 13 bases.

The chain is built from TRBV10-3 and TRBJ1-6; D remains ambiguous. Material: PBMCs or T cells enriched from blood (not recorded which). The source of this sequence is a woman aged 40 to 50 in a cohort exposed to, infected with or recovered from COVID-19 (not recorded which). CDR3 protein: CAISESMRFTYNSPLHF. CDR3 in DNA: TGTGCCATCAGTGAGTCGATGCGATTTACTTATAATTCACCCCTCCACTTT.